Listed below are T cell receptor beta chains from one sample, sequenced in a study of cytomegalovirus exposure and HLA in healthy donors. Produced via immunoSEQ multiplex PCR; TCRdb's table is partial and in-frame only. The sample records about 140,000 clones, 80% being singletons. Sequenced input: PBMCs. Source of these receptors: a middle-aged man in good health and CMV-seronegative. Both conserved end residues are part of each CDR3. The D gene is left open where the match is weak. Clone size is given for some rows only: seen once, a few or many times, or a class if the clone is expanded.

j_call clone_size v_call d_call cdr3_aa cdr3_nt
TRBJ1-3 NA TRBV7-6 NA CASSLDRVRRFSGNTIYF TGTGCCAGCAGCTTAGACCGAGTTAGGAGGTTCTCTGGAAACACCATATATTTT
TRBJ2-3 NA TRBV7-2 NA CASSLVEGGPTQYF TGTGCCAGCAGCTTAGTAGAGGGGGGGCCCACGCAGTATTTT
TRBJ2-3 NA TRBV6-6 TRBD2 CASSYERGHGTDTQYF TGTGCCAGCAGTTACGAGCGGGGGCATGGCACAGATACGCAGTATTTT
TRBJ2-7 NA TRBV13 NA CASSLAQGHEQYF TGTGCCAGCAGTCTCGCCCAGGGCCACGAGCAGTACTTC
TRBJ1-1 NA TRBV28 TRBD1 CASSPRQGWRTEAFF TGTGCCAGCAGCCCACGACAGGGGTGGAGGACTGAAGCTTTCTTT
TRBJ1-2 NA TRBV12-5 NA CASGLASGGGNYGYTF TGTGCTAGTGGTTTGGCCTCTGGCGGAGGGAACTATGGCTACACCTTC
TRBJ2-7 NA TRBV6-1 NA CASSEVRGEQYF TGTGCCAGCAGTGAAGTCAGGGGCGAGCAGTACTTC
TRBJ1-1 NA TRBV29-1 TRBD1 CSVEGGQGNTEAFF TGCAGCGTTGAAGGGGGACAGGGGAACACTGAAGCTTTCTTT
TRBJ1-4 NA TRBV9 NA CASSVGGRVSNGEKLFF TGTGCCAGCAGCGTAGGTGGCAGGGTATCAAATGGGGAAAAACTGTTTTTT
TRBJ2-7 NA TRBV6-5 NA CASSWTVGSYEQYF TGTGCCAGCAGTTGGACAGTTGGTTCCTACGAGCAGTACTTC
TRBJ2-7 NA TRBV6-5 TRBD2 CASSSSGDSYEQYF TGTGCCAGCAGTTCAAGCGGGGACTCCTACGAGCAGTACTTC
TRBJ2-5 NA TRBV9 TRBD2 CASSVGRGGHQETQYF TGTGCCAGCAGCGTAGGTCGGGGGGGCCATCAAGAGACCCAGTACTTC
TRBJ1-4 NA TRBV9 NA CASSVGQVDEKLFF TGTGCCAGCAGCGTAGGGCAGGTAGACGAAAAACTGTTTTTT
TRBJ1-2 NA TRBV28 TRBD1 CASSLPLVTGVEGYTF TGTGCCAGCAGTTTACCCCTTGTGACAGGGGTAGAAGGCTACACCTTC
TRBJ2-5 NA TRBV5-1 NA CASSLEPLGQETQYF TGCGCCAGCAGCTTGGAACCCCTAGGACAAGAGACCCAGTACTTC
TRBJ1-2 NA TRBV4-2 NA CASSPLGGFGYTF TGTGCCAGCAGCCCGCTCGGAGGGTTTGGCTACACCTTC
TRBJ1-4 NA TRBV4-3 NA CASSQLTGTANEKLFF TGCGCCAGCAGCCAACTAACAGGGACCGCTAATGAAAAACTGTTTTTT
TRBJ2-3 NA TRBV5-1 NA CASREPQDTQYF TGCGCCAGCAGGGAGCCCCAAGATACGCAGTATTTT
TRBJ2-7 few TRBV5-1 NA CASSLEAVSYEQYF TGCGCCAGCAGCTTGGAGGCGGTCTCCTACGAGCAGTACTTC
TRBJ2-7 NA TRBV29-1 NA CSGGDGYEQYF TGCAGCGGGGGGGACGGTTACGAGCAGTACTTC
TRBJ1-6 NA TRBV5-1 TRBD1 CASSLRQGSSPLHF TGCGCCAGCAGCCTACGACAGGGTAGTTCACCCCTCCACTTT
TRBJ1-2 NA TRBV15 TRBD1 CATSREGPGQGTYTF TGTGCCACCAGCAGAGAGGGTCCGGGACAGGGAACCTACACCTTC
TRBJ2-6 NA TRBV7-6 TRBD1 CASSLDRGLGANVLTF TGTGCCAGCAGCTTAGACAGGGGGCTCGGGGCCAACGTCCTGACTTTC
TRBJ2-1 NA TRBV30 TRBD2 CAWRGTSGGINEQFF TGTGCCTGGAGAGGGACTAGCGGGGGGATTAATGAGCAGTTCTTC
TRBJ2-2 NA TRBV2 NA CASSAPLGRELFF TGTGCCAGCAGCGCCCCTCTGGGCCGGGAGCTGTTTTTT
TRBJ2-7 NA TRBV19 NA CASSSGQRRYEQYF TGTGCCAGTAGTTCCGGACAGAGGAGGTACGAGCAGTACTTC
TRBJ1-1 once TRBV7-9 TRBD1 CASSPRLQGENTEAFF TGTGCCAGCAGCCCAAGATTACAGGGGGAGAACACTGAAGCTTTCTTT
TRBJ1-5 NA TRBV10-3 TRBD1 CAISEGTESTNQPQHF TGTGCCATCAGTGAGGGGACAGAGTCAACGAATCAGCCCCAGCATTTT
TRBJ2-3 NA TRBV11-2 NA CASSLVYSTDTQYF TGTGCCAGCAGCTTAGTTTACTCCACAGATACGCAGTATTTT
TRBJ1-5 NA TRBV7-2 NA CASSRQESQPQHF TGTGCCAGCAGCCGACAGGAGAGTCAGCCCCAGCATTTT
TRBJ1-3 NA TRBV15 NA CATSRGRDSGNTIYF TGTGCCACCAGCAGAGGAAGAGACTCTGGAAACACCATATATTTT
TRBJ2-3 NA TRBV7-3 NA CASRLSGHRTDTQYF TGTGCCAGCAGGCTTTCGGGACACCGCACAGATACGCAGTATTTT
TRBJ1-2 once TRBV28 TRBD1 CASSLMDRDSYGYTF TGTGCCAGCAGTCTCATGGACAGGGACAGCTATGGCTACACCTTC
TRBJ1-2 NA TRBV6-5 NA CASSYLNPLYGYTF TGTGCCAGCAGTTACCTAAACCCCCTCTATGGCTACACCTTC
TRBJ2-7 NA TRBV6-1 TRBD1 CASHPTGGLSYEQYF TGTGCCAGCCACCCTACAGGGGGCCTCTCCTACGAGCAGTACTTC
TRBJ2-3 NA TRBV10-3 TRBD2 CAISPTSGGTDTQYF TGTGCCATCAGTCCCACTAGCGGGGGCACAGATACGCAGTATTTT
TRBJ1-5 NA TRBV19 TRBD1 CASSQGANSNQPQHF TGTGCCAGTAGTCAGGGGGCTAATAGCAATCAGCCCCAGCATTTT
TRBJ1-2 NA TRBV19 TRBD1 CASRGQRNYGYTF TGTGCCAGTAGGGGACAGCGTAACTATGGCTACACCTTC
TRBJ2-1 NA TRBV7-9 NA CASSATVNEQFF TGTGCCAGCAGCGCGACAGTAAATGAGCAGTTCTTC
TRBJ2-7 NA TRBV11-2 TRBD1 CASSLAARQGDEQYF TGTGCCAGCAGCTTAGCGGCAAGACAGGGAGACGAGCAGTACTTC
TRBJ2-3 NA TRBV7-2 TRBD1 CASSSRQGGTGDTQYF TGTGCCAGCAGCTCAAGACAGGGGGGGACAGGAGATACGCAGTATTTT
TRBJ1-5 few TRBV28 NA CASSYDGAGGNQPQHF TGTGCCAGCAGTTACGACGGGGCAGGGGGCAATCAGCCCCAGCATTTT
TRBJ1-3 NA TRBV9 NA CASSVFGQGSSGNTIYF TGTGCCAGCAGCGTGTTTGGCCAGGGATCGAGTGGAAACACCATATATTTT
TRBJ1-4 NA TRBV7-8 TRBD1 CASSYSGTGNEKLFF TGTGCCAGCAGCTACTCCGGGACAGGGAACGAAAAACTGTTTTTT